This T cell receptor (beta chain) was identified in a study of blood T cell repertoires in COVID-19. V trimming: 6 bases; J trimming: 5 bases; junction bases outside the gene matches: 6. Germline CDR1 LNHDA, CDR2 SQIVND (reference sequence). The CDR3 has 14 amino acids. Some clones are missing from TCRdb's copy, which holds only in-frame ones; the method was immunoSEQ multiplex PCR. This sample has over 80,000 clones; 89% occur once, and the top ten carry 8% to 9.5%. This TCR was recovered from a man aged 45-60 years with acute or convalescent COVID-19. Source material: peripheral blood. The chain couples TRBV19 to TRBJ1-2, with 10 nucleotides matching TRBD1. The CDR3 protein is CASRTGTGAYGYTF. DNA of the CDR3: TGTGCCAGTAGGACCGGGACAGGGGCATATGGCTACACCTTC.